This T cell receptor (beta chain) was captured in a study of T-cell reconstitution after alpha-beta-depleted transplantation in children. Overall study results and limits: At one year after transplant, newly produced T cells mostly accounted for T-cell counts and diversity.

The CDR3 is made up of 16 amino acids. Comment on this clonotype: Its matching antigen is unknown. Given a much more abundant clone one base away, this may be a read error.

A TCRbeta library incorporating unique molecular identifiers was prepared. A single record per CDR3 protein comes from TCRdb applying MiXCR to the PCR reads. The data show about 300,000 distinct CDR3 sequences, around a tenth seen once. Sample: PBMCs, taken before TCRalphabeta/CD19-depleted stem cell transplant. The TCR sequence derives from a boy under two years old with acute myeloid leukemia, due to receive a stem cell transplant. This chain links TRBV12-3 or TRBV12-4 with TRBJ2-7, with D possibly TRBD1 on 6 matching bases. The chain's CDR3 is CASSLYDRQSSYDQYF. The CDR3 DNA reads TGTGCCAGCAGTTTATACGACAGGCAAAGCTCCTACGACCAGTACTTC.